This record looks at one TCR beta chain sequence and its context. The data originate from a study of cytomegalovirus exposure and HLA in healthy donors. Looking at the study overall: Previous work identified some 120 million unique TCR beta sequences from 150 million to 200 million T cells.

Germline V gene data show CDR1 as LNHDA and CDR2 as SQIVND (reference sequence). The CDR3 sequence is 14 residues long. Trimming took 5 bases from V and 4 from J; bases not matched to a gene: 1. The study ran its PCR with 60 Vbeta and 13 Jbeta primers. Sequencing was performed with immunoSEQ multiplex PCR; in TCRdb, only in-frame clones are kept and a portion is missing. This repertoire shows 95,000 to 100,000 clones, under 85% found once; its top ten account for 1.9%. The chain links TRBV19 to TRBJ2-7; TRBD2 matches at 14 bases. The sample consisted of PBMCs. The TCR comes from a woman aged 40 to 50 in good health and CMV-seronegative. The CDR3 here is CASSRTSGGYEQYF. Written as DNA, the CDR3 is TGTGCCAGTAGTCGGACTAGCGGGGGGTACGAGCAGTACTTC.